The 20 T cell receptor beta chains below all came from one sample that was sequenced in a study of T-cell memory formation after mild COVID-19. TCRdb itself ran the 5' RACE reads through MiXCR, one entry per CDR3 protein. The sample yields roughly 560,000 distinct CDR3 sequences, roughly 20% seen once. The sequenced sample consisted of PBMCs or a T cell subset sorted from them (not recorded which). These receptor sequences come from an adult woman who had mild COVID-19 (a few samples of this study predate the infection). Cell type and time point are not known.

This clonotype was picked up one time. V and J are TRBV29-1 and TRBJ2-7; D is possibly TRBD1 (6 bases). The germline gives CDR1 SQVTM, CDR2 ANQGSEA. CDR3 length equals 12 residues. V lost 6 bases and J lost 3, with 12 bases in between. CDR3: CSVIGDNYEQYF. The CDR3 DNA reads as TGCAGCGTGATCGGGGACAACTACGAGCAGTACTTC.

J is TRBJ1-6 and V is TRBV7-9; 7 bases map to TRBD1. The CDR3 covers 15 residues. In germline, CDR1 is SEHNR, CDR2 FQNEAQ (reference sequence). Losses at the gene ends were 5 bases for V and 0 bases for J; bases not matched to a gene: 1. The CDR3 DNA reads TGTGCCAGCAGCCGACAGGGCTCCTATAATTCACCCCTCCACTTT. Its translation is CASSRQGSYNSPLHF.

The sample holds many counts of this clonotype. The V and J genes are TRBV5-6 and TRBJ2-3; 10 bases match TRBD1. CDR1 and CDR2 from the germline V gene are SGHDT and YYEEEE. Trimming cost V 4 bases and J 4 bases; bases outside gene matches: 9. CDR3 length: 16 residues. This CDR3 reads CASSTPTGGRPDTQYF. In DNA form, the CDR3 reads TGTGCCAGCAGCACCCCGACAGGGGGCCGCCCAGATACGCAGTATTTT.

This clonotype has only a few counts. The chain is built from TRBV7-2 and TRBJ2-5; unclear D gene. Trimming took off 3 bases at V and 3 bases at J, with 11 bases between the two ends. CDR1 and CDR2 (germline): SGHTA, FQGNSA. The CDR3 is 14 residues long. The CDR3 reads CASSFNGYKETQYF. CDR3 in DNA: TGTGCCAGCAGCTTCAACGGCTACAAAGAGACCCAGTACTTC.

The chain carries TRBV10-3 and TRBJ1-1; no clear D gene. Trimming took 7 bases from V and 4 from J, leaving 10 bases between them. This CDR3 region has 12 residues. Germline assignment: CDR1 ENHRY and CDR2 SYGVKD. CDR3 in amino acids: CAIKESSTEAFF. CDR3 bases: TGTGCCATCAAGGAATCGAGCACTGAAGCTTTCTTT.

This clonotype was seen many times. This chain links TRBV6-2 or TRBV6-3 with TRBJ2-3, with unresolved D. V gave up 2 bases and J gave up 2 bases, with 2 bases separating them. Germline V gene lookup returns CDR1 MNHEY and CDR2 SVGEGT. There are 12 residues in the CDR3. CDR3 in DNA: TGTGCCAGCAGTTACACCACAGATACGCAGTATTTT. This translates into CASSYTTDTQYF.

The chain links TRBV30 to TRBJ2-7; 12 nucleotides match TRBD2. The trim removed 6 bases at V and 5 bases at J, leaving 5 bases unmatched. The germline V gene has CDR1 GTSNPN and CDR2 SVGIG (reference sequence). This CDR3 region has 13 residues. The CDR3 loop is CACQLAGGDEQYF. The CDR3 nucleotides are TGTGCCTGCCAACTAGCGGGAGGAGACGAGCAGTACTTC.

This clonotype was seen a handful of times. The genes are TRBV6-1 and TRBJ2-5, with D tentatively TRBD1 (5 bases). There are 13 residues in the CDR3. The V and J ends lost 2 bases and 4 bases respectively, with 8 bases between them. Germline values: CDR1 MNHNS, CDR2 SASEGT. The CDR3 region is CASSEIQGETQYF. CDR3 nucleotides: TGTGCCAGCAGTGAAATTCAGGGAGAGACCCAGTACTTC.

This clonotype has just a few counts. The chain uses TRBV29-1 and TRBJ2-7; the D gene is possibly TRBD1 (5 bases). CDR1 and CDR2 from the germline V gene are SQVTM and ANQGSEA. This CDR3 contains 13 residues. The ends were cut back, 4 bases at V and 7 bases at J, with 17 bases in the middle. The CDR3 loop reads CSVVLIGVREQYF. The CDR3 bases are TGCAGCGTTGTTTTAATAGGGGTAAGGGAGCAGTACTTC.

This clonotype was seen a handful of times. The CDR3 reads CASSGTETDTQYF. Here the CDR3 DNA reads TGTGCCAGCAGTGGGACAGAAACAGATACGCAGTATTTT. The V call is TRBV6-5, the J call TRBJ2-3; TRBD1 matches at 7 bases. From germline, CDR1 is MNHEY and CDR2 SVGAGI. J lost 3 bases, V lost 5 bases, and 2 bases had no gene match. This CDR3 contains 13 residues.

In its sample, this clonotype was seen a few times. This chain links TRBV5-4 with TRBJ2-3, with TRBD1 as a possible D gene (5 bases). CDR1 SGHNT and CDR2 YYREEE come from the germline V gene (reference sequence). There are 14 residues in the CDR3. V was pared by 4 bases and J by 2 bases, with 11 bases between. The CDR3 DNA sequence: TGTGCCAGCAGCCCTGCACAGGTCACAGATACGCAGTATTTT. This gives the protein CASSPAQVTDTQYF.

This clonotype was recorded a few times. The rearrangement uses TRBV3-1 and TRBJ2-3; 7 bases are a match to TRBD1. Germline CDR1 LGHDT, CDR2 YNNKEL (reference sequence). With V trimmed by 4 bases and J by 6 bases, 4 bases remained unmatched. The CDR3 spans 13 residues. In DNA form, the CDR3 reads TGTGCCAGCAGCCTCGGGACAGCCGATACGCAGTATTTT. Translated, it gives CASSLGTADTQYF.

The rearrangement links TRBV15 to TRBJ2-3, with 9 bases lining up with TRBD2. There are 14 residues in the CDR3. The J segment lost 4 bases and the V segment lost 5 bases, leaving 4 bases of the junction unmatched. Per germline, CDR1 LNHNV and CDR2 YYDKDF (reference sequence). Written as DNA, the CDR3 is TGTGCCACCAGCCTAGCGGGAAGGGCAGATACGCAGTATTTT. This gives the protein CATSLAGRADTQYF.

V and J are TRBV11-3 and TRBJ2-3, with D perhaps TRBD2 (6 bases). CDR3 size: 15 residues. Per germline, CDR1 SGHNT and CDR2 YENEEA. V was trimmed by 5 bases and J by 3 bases, leaving 15 bases between them. The DNA of the CDR3 is TGTGCCAGCAGCCCCATGGGGGGTCAGACAGATACGCAGTATTTT. Encoded protein: CASSPMGGQTDTQYF. The full variable domain, completed using reference TRBV11-3 and TRBJ2-3, is EAGVVQSPRYKIIEKKQPVAFWCNPISGHNTLYWYLQNLGQGPELLIRYENEEAVDDSQLPKDRFSAERLKGVDSTLKIQPAELGDSAVYLCASSPMGGQTDTQYFGPGTRLTVL.

The sample holds a few counts of this clonotype. The chain recombines TRBV6-5 with TRBJ1-1; no reliable D call. There are 14 residues in the CDR3. Trimming took off 3 bases at V and 6 bases at J, with 14 bases between the two ends. Germline V gene lookup returns CDR1 MNHEY and CDR2 SVGAGI. This chain's CDR3 is CASSYFWNGPEAFF. As DNA, the CDR3 is TGTGCCAGCAGTTATTTCTGGAACGGGCCTGAAGCTTTCTTT.

The chain is built from TRBV2 and TRBJ2-1, with TRBD1 identical over 9 bases. The CDR3 contains 15 residues. Losses at the gene ends were 7 bases for V and 0 bases for J; bases not matched to a gene: 4. Germline-derived CDR1 and CDR2 are SNHLY and FYNNEI. CDR3: CASIRQGVSYNEQFF. DNA of the CDR3: TGTGCCAGCATAAGACAGGGGGTCTCCTACAATGAGCAGTTCTTC. The full variable domain, rest sourced from reference TRBV2 and TRBJ2-1, is EPEVTQTPSHQVTQMGQEVILRCVPISNHLYFYWYRQILGQKVEFLVSFYNNEISEKSEIFDDQFSVERPDGSNFTLKIRSTKLEDSAMYFCASIRQGVSYNEQFFGPGTRLTVL.

CDR3 amino acids: CASSPDSGSSYEQYF. CDR3 coding DNA: TGTGCCAGCAGTCCGGATAGCGGGAGCTCCTACGAGCAGTACTTC. The genes are TRBV6-2 or TRBV6-3 and TRBJ2-7, with 9 bases lining up with TRBD2. Trimming at V came to 5 bases and at J to 0 bases, leaving 5 bases not matched to a gene. Per the germline V gene, CDR1 is MNHEY and CDR2 is SVGEGT. This CDR3 has 15 residues.

V usage is TRBV2 and J usage is TRBJ2-1; D call uncertain. The ends were cut back, 5 bases at V and 5 bases at J, with 10 bases in the middle. Per the germline V gene, CDR1 is SNHLY and CDR2 is FYNNEI. The CDR3 is made up of 13 amino acids. In DNA form, the CDR3 reads TGTGCCAGCAGTCAAGTTGAAAACAATGAGCAGTTCTTC. Its protein product is CASSQVENNEQFF. The full variable domain, with the rest looked up from reference TRBV2 and TRBJ2-1, is EPEVTQTPSHQVTQMGQEVILRCVPISNHLYFYWYRQILGQKVEFLVSFYNNEISEKSEIFDDQFSVERPDGSNFTLKIRSTKLEDSAMYFCASSQVENNEQFFGPGTRLTVL.

The chain joins TRBV5-4 to TRBJ2-1; D assignment may be TRBD1 or TRBD2 (6 bases each). V lost 3 bases, J lost 6 bases, and 13 bases lay in between. This CDR3 spans 14 amino acids. Germline V gene data show CDR1 as SGHNT and CDR2 as YYREEE (reference sequence). This chain's CDR3 is CASSWGAGSNEQFF. DNA of the CDR3: TGTGCCAGCAGCTGGGGGGCAGGTTCCAATGAGCAGTTCTTC.

Only a few counts were recorded for this clonotype. J is TRBJ2-1 and V is TRBV5-8; D uncertain. CDR1 and CDR2 from the germline V gene are SGHTS and YDEGEE. This CDR3 comprises 12 residues. Between the trimmed V and J ends, which lost 2 bases and 10 bases, there was a span of 10 bases. The CDR3 spells CASSLVPLEQFF. CDR3 DNA: TGTGCCAGCAGCTTAGTCCCCTTGGAGCAGTTCTTC.